This entry is about one TCR beta chain. The sample comes from a study of T cells in Graves' hyperthyroidism and ophthalmopathy. Amplified TCR beta CDR3 regions came from RNA transcripts. Primed by the HTBI set, a first-round RT-PCR was run on the TCR CDR3. TCRdb re-analysed the multiplex PCR reads in MiXCR, keeping a single row per CDR3 protein. The table records roughly 400,000 distinct CDR3 sequences, more than 15% of them present only once. Disease duration under 2 months; hyperthyroidism patients were aged 18 to 65. Germline V gene lookup returns CDR1 SGHNT and CDR2 YENEEA. Losses at the gene ends were 4 bases for V and 10 bases for J; bases not matched to a gene: 3. This CDR3 is built from 12 residues.

Sequencing was carried out using blood. The chain couples TRBV11-3 to TRBJ2-1; TRBD1 matches at 8 bases. This clonotype originated in a woman between 18 and 30 years old with Graves' hyperthyroidism that later progressed to Graves' ophthalmopathy. CDR3 bases: TGTGCCAGCAGCTCCCGGGACAGGGAGCAGTTCTTC. Translated, it gives CASSSRDREQFF.